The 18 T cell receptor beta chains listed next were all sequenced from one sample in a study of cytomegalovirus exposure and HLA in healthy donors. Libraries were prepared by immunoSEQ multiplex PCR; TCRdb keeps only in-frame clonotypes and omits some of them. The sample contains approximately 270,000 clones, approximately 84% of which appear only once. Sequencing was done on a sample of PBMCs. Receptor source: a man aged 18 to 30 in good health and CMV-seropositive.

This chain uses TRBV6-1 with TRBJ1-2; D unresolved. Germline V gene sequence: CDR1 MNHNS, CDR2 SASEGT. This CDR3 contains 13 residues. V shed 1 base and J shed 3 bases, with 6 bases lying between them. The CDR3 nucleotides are TGTGCCAGCAGTGAAGAGGTAGACTATGGCTACACCTTC. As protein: CASSEEVDYGYTF.

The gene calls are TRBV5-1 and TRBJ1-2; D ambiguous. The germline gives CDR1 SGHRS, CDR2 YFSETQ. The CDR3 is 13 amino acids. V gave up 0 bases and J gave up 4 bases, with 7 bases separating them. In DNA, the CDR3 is TGCGCCAGCAGCTTGGAAGGCAGCTATGGCTACACCTTC. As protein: CASSLEGSYGYTF.

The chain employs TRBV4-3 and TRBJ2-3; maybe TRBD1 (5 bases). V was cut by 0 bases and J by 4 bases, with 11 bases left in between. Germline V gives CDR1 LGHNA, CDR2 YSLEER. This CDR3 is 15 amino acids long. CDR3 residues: CASSQDSQGSDTQYF. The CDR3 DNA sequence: TGCGCCAGCAGCCAAGATAGTCAGGGTTCAGATACGCAGTATTTT.

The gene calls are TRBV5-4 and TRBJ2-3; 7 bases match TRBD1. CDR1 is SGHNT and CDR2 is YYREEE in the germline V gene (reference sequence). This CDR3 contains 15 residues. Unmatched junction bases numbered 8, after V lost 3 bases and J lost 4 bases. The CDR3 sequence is CASSSERGRADTQYF. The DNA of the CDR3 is TGTGCCAGCAGCTCGGAAAGGGGGCGCGCAGATACGCAGTATTTT.

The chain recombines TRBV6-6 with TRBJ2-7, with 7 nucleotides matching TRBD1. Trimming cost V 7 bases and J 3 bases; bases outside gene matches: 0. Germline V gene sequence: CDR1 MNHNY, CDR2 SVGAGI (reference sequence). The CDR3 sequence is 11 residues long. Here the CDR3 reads CASTGGYEQYF. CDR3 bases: TGTGCCAGCACAGGGGGCTACGAGCAGTACTTC.

The CDR3 spells CASSIRTALDTQYF. CDR3 nucleotide sequence: TGCGCCAGCAGCATCCGGACCGCCCTGGATACGCAGTATTTT. The V and J genes are TRBV5-1 and TRBJ2-3; D not resolved. The CDR3 totals 14 residues. Germline CDR1 SGHRS, CDR2 YFSETQ. The V gene lost 4 bases and the J gene lost 6 bases, with 15 bases spanning the gap.

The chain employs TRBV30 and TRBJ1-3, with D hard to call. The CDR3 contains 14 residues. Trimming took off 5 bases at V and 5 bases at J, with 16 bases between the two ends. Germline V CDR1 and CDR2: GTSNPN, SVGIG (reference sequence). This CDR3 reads CAWDRGESRNTIYF. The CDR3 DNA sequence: TGTGCCTGGGACCGCGGAGAAAGTAGAAACACCATATATTTT. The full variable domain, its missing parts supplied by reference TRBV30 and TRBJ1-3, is SQTIHQWPATLVQPVGSPLSLECTVEGTSNPNLYWYRQAAGRGLQLLFYSVGIGQISSEVPQNLSASRPQDRQFILSSKKLLLSDSGFYLCAWDRGESRNTIYFGEGSWLTVV.

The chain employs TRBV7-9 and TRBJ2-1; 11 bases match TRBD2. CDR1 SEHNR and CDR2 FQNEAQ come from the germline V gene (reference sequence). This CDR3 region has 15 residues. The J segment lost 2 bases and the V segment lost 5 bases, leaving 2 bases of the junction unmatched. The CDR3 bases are TGTGCCAGCAGCCAGACTAGCGGGGCCTACAATGAGCAGTTCTTC. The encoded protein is CASSQTSGAYNEQFF.

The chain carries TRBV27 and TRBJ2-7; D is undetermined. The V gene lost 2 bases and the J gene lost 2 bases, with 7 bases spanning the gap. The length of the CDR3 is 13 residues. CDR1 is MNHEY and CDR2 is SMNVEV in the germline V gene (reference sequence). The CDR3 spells CASSLTETYEQYF. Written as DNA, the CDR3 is TGTGCCAGCAGTTTAACGGAGACCTACGAGCAGTACTTC.

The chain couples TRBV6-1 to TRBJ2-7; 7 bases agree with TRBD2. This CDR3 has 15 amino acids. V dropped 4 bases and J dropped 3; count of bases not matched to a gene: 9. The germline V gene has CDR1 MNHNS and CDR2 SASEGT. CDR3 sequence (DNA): TGTGCCAGCAGTGTCGGCGGGAGTTCCGTCTACGAGCAGTACTTC. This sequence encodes CASSVGGSSVYEQYF.

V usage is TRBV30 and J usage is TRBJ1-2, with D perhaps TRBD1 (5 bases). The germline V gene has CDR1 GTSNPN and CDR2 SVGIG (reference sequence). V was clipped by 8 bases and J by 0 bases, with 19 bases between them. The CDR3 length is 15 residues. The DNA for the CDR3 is TGTGCCAGCACATATGGACATGCAGCTAACTATGGCTACACCTTC. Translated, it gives CASTYGHAANYGYTF.

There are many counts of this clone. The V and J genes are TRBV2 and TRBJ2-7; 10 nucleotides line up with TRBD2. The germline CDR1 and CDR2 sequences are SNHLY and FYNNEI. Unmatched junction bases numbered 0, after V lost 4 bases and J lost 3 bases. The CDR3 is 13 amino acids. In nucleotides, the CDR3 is TGTGCCAGCAGTGGACTAGCGGGCTACGAGCAGTACTTC. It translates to CASSGLAGYEQYF. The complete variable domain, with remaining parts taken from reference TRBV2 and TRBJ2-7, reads EPEVTQTPSHQVTQMGQEVILRCVPISNHLYFYWYRQILGQKVEFLVSFYNNEISEKSEIFDDQFSVERPDGSNFTLKIRSTKLEDSAMYFCASSGLAGYEQYFGPGTRLTVT.

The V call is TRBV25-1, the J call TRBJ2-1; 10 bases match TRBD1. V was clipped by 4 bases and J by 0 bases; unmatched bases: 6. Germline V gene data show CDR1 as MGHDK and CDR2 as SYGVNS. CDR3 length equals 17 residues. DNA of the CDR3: TGTGCCAGCAGTGTTGACAGGGGGCCGAGCTCCTACAATGAGCAGTTCTTC. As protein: CASSVDRGPSSYNEQFF.

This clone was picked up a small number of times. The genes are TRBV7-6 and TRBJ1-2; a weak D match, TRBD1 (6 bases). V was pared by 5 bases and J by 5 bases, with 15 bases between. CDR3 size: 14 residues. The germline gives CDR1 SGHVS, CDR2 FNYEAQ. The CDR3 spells CASSAPGQLYGYTF. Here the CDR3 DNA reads TGTGCCAGCAGCGCACCGGGACAACTATATGGCTACACCTTC.

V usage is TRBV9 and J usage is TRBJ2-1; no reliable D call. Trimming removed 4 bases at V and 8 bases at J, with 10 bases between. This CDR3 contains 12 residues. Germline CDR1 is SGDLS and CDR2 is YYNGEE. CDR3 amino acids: CASSLYADEQFF. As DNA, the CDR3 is TGTGCCAGCAGCTTGTATGCGGATGAGCAGTTCTTC.

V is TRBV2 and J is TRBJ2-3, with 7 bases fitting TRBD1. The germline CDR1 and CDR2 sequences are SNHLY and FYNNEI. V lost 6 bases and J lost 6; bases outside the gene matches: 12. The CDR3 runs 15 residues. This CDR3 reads CASRWADRSSDTQYF. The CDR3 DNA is TGTGCCAGCAGGTGGGCGGACAGGAGCTCGGATACGCAGTATTTT.

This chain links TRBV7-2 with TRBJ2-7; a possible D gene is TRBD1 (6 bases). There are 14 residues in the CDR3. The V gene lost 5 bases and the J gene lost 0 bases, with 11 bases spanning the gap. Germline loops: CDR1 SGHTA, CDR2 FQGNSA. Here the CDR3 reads CASSPQGLSYEQYF. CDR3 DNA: TGTGCCAGCAGCCCCCAGGGGCTCTCCTACGAGCAGTACTTC.

CDR3: CAWIRAPGNTIYF. As DNA, the CDR3 is TGTGCCTGGATCCGGGCCCCTGGAAACACCATATATTTT. The chain combines TRBV30 with TRBJ1-3; no definite D call. This CDR3 spans 13 amino acids. V was pared by 4 bases and J by 2 bases, with 9 bases between. Germline lookup yields CDR1 GTSNPN and CDR2 SVGIG (reference sequence).